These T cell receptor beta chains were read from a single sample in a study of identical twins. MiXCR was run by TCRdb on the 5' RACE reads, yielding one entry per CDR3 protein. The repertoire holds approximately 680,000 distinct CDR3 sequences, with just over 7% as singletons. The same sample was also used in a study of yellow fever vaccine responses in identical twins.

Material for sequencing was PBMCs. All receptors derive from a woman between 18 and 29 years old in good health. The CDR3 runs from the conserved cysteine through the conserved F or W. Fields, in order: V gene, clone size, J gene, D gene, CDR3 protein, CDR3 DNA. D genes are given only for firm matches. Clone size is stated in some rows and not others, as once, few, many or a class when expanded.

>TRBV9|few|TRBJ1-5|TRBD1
CASSATGANQPQHF
TGTGCCAGCAGCGCGACAGGGGCTAATCAGCCCCAGCATTTT
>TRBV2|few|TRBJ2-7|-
CATGGRRYEQYF
TGTGCCACCGGGGGTAGACGGTACGAGCAGTACTTC
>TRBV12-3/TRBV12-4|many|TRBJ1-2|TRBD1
CASSGDRTYGYTF
TGTGCCAGCAGCGGGGACAGAACATATGGCTACACCTTC
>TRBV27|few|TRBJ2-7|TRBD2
CASSLVPFGGRPGEQYF
TGTGCCAGCAGTTTAGTTCCCTTCGGCGGGAGGCCGGGGGAGCAGTACTTC
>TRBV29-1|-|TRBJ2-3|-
CSVALRSDTRGYRTDTQYF
TGCAGCGTTGCGCTCAGGTCCGACACCAGGGGTTACCGCACAGATACGCAGTATTTT
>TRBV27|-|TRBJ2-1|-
CASSLSRASGNEQFF
TGTGCCAGCAGTTTATCCCGGGCATCGGGTAATGAGCAGTTCTTC
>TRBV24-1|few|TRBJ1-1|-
CATRPGWTGTEAFF
TGTGCCACCAGGCCAGGGTGGACCGGCACTGAAGCTTTCTTT
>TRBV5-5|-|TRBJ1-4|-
CASSWGQGEKLFF
TGTGCCAGCAGCTGGGGCCAGGGGGAAAAACTGTTTTTT
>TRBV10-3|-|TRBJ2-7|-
CAISESTGKASYEQYF
TGTGCCATCAGTGAGTCGACGGGGAAGGCATCCTACGAGCAGTACTTC
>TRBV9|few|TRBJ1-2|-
CASSVDGSGYTF
TGTGCCAGCAGCGTAGACGGGAGCGGCTACACCTTC
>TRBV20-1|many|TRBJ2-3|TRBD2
CSASLAGVADTQYF
TGCAGTGCTAGCCTAGCGGGGGTTGCAGATACGCAGTATTTT
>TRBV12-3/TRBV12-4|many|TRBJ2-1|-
CASTKLVVGNEQFF
TGTGCCAGCACTAAACTGGTCGTCGGGAATGAGCAGTTCTTC
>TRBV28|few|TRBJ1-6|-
CASSQQGFNSPLHF
TGTGCCAGCAGTCAACAAGGATTTAATTCACCCCTCCACTTT
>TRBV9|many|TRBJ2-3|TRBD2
CASTRAGGNTDTQYF
TGTGCCAGCACCCGAGCGGGAGGGAACACAGATACGCAGTATTTT
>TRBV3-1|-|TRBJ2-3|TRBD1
CASSLRTGRSTDTQYF
TGTGCCAGCAGCCTCCGGACAGGACGTAGCACAGATACGCAGTATTTT
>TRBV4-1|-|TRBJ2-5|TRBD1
CASSQDLYYRGAQETQYF
TGCGCCAGCAGCCAAGACCTATACTACAGGGGGGCCCAAGAGACCCAGTACTTC
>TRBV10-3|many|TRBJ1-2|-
CAISETENYGYTF
TGTGCCATCAGTGAGACGGAGAACTATGGCTACACCTTC
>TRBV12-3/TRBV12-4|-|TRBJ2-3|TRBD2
CASSLPNPGLAGGDTQYF
TGTGCCAGCAGTTTACCTAATCCGGGACTAGCGGGAGGTGATACGCAGTATTTT
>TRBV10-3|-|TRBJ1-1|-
CAISGGRYGVGEAFF
TGTGCCATCAGTGGGGGACGGTATGGCGTCGGAGAAGCTTTCTTT
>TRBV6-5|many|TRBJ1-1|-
CASSYYTEAFF
TGTGCCAGCAGTTACTACACTGAAGCTTTCTTT
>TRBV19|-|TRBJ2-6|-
CASNSYSGANVLTF
TGTGCCAGTAACAGTTACTCTGGGGCCAACGTCCTGACTTTC
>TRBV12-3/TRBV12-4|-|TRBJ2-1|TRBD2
CASSLNTAGGSSYNEQFF
TGTGCCAGCAGTTTGAATACAGCGGGAGGCTCCTCCTACAATGAGCAGTTCTTC
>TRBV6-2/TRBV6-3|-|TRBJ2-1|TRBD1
CASSYAGTGHNEQFF
TGTGCCAGCAGTTACGCCGGGACAGGGCACAATGAGCAGTTCTTC
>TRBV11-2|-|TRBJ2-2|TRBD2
CASSLEEGLAGAGLPNTGELFF
TGTGCCAGCAGCTTAGAAGAGGGACTAGCGGGGGCCGGCTTACCTAACACCGGGGAGCTGTTTTTT
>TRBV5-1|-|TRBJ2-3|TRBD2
CASSPYSGRAVVDTQYF
TGCGCCAGCAGCCCTTATAGCGGGAGGGCCGTGGTAGATACGCAGTATTTT
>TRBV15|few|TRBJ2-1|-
CATSRGGEDEQFF
TGTGCCACCAGCAGAGGCGGGGAGGATGAGCAGTTCTTC
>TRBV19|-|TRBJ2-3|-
CATTLGNTQYF
TGTGCCACCACACTCGGAAATACGCAGTATTTT
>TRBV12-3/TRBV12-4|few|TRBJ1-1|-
CASSLALQGTGTFF
TGTGCCAGCAGTTTAGCCCTACAGGGTACGGGAACTTTCTTT
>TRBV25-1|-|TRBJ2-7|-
CASSESNGGRSYEQYF
TGTGCCAGCAGTGAATCAAATGGGGGCCGCTCCTACGAGCAGTACTTC
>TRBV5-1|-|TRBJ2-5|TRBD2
CASSRVGTSQETQYF
TGCGCCAGCAGCCGGGTCGGGACTAGCCAAGAGACCCAGTACTTC
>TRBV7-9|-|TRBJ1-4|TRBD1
CASSSIQGAEEKLFF
TGTGCCAGCAGCTCGATACAGGGGGCGGAGGAAAAACTGTTTTTT
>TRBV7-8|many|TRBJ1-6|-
CASSPHADIYNSPLHF
TGTGCCAGCAGCCCGCACGCGGACATCTATAATTCACCCCTCCACTTT
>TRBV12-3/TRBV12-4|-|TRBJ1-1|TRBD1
CASSPKIMGQGGTEAFF
TGTGCCAGCAGCCCAAAAATCATGGGACAGGGAGGCACTGAAGCTTTCTTT
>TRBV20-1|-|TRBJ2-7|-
CSARPLVPGNTEQYF
TGCAGTGCTAGACCCCTAGTTCCGGGGAATACAGAGCAGTACTTC
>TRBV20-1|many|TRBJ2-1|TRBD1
CSASRPGTGVRALTYNEQFF
TGCAGTGCTAGTCGCCCCGGGACAGGGGTTAGGGCGCTGACCTACAATGAGCAGTTCTTC
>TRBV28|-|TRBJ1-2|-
CASSQLQQSSYGYTF
TGTGCCAGCAGCCAACTTCAACAGAGTAGCTATGGCTACACCTTC
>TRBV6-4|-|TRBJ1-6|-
CASSEGPRRHNSPLHF
TGTGCCAGCAGTGAGGGCCCAAGACGCCATAATTCACCCCTCCACTTT
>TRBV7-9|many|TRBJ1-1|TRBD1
CASSDRGLRTEAFF
TGTGCCAGCAGCGACAGGGGACTCCGTACTGAAGCTTTCTTT
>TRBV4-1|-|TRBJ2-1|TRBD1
CASKESGGSYNEQFF
TGCGCCAGCAAAGAGTCAGGGGGCTCGTACAATGAGCAGTTCTTC